Here is one T cell receptor (beta chain) with its context. The sample originates from a study of cytomegalovirus exposure and HLA in healthy donors. A multiplex PCR was run with 60 Vbeta primers and 13 Jbeta primers. Some clones are missing from TCRdb's copy, which holds only in-frame ones; the method was immunoSEQ multiplex PCR. Among some 190,000 clones, approximately 80% were seen once, and the ten largest hold approximately 2.4%. This CDR3 contains 15 residues. The germline V gene encodes CDR1 LNHDA and CDR2 SQIVND (reference sequence). V shed 5 bases, J shed 6 bases, and the junction held 12 bases outside the gene matches.

The rearrangement uses TRBV19 and TRBJ1-2; 7 bases map to TRBD1. The sample was PBMCs. This TCR came from a male donor in good health and CMV-seronegative. CDR3 DNA sequence: TGTGCCAGTAGTCCCCAACAGGGGCCGCAGGATGGCTACACCTTC. Its translation is CASSPQQGPQDGYTF. The full variable domain, its missing parts supplied by reference TRBV19 and TRBJ1-2, is DGGITQSPKYLFRKEGQNVTLSCEQNLNHDAMYWYRQDPGQGLRLIYYSQIVNDFQKGDIAEGYSVSREKKESFPLTVTSAQKNPTAFYLCASSPQQGPQDGYTFGSGTRLTVV.